One sample yielded the 6 T cell receptor beta chains listed below, sequenced in a study of blood T cell repertoires in COVID-19. TCRdb's copy holds only in-frame clones and misses some; the assay was immunoSEQ multiplex PCR. The sample has roughly 47,000 clones, over 70% seen once. What was sequenced was peripheral blood. The receptors were sampled from a man aged 50 to 60 with acute or convalescent COVID-19.

This chain links TRBV5-4 with TRBJ1-4; 10 bases match TRBD1. With V trimmed by 4 bases and J by 0 bases, 15 bases remained unmatched. Per germline, CDR1 SGHNT and CDR2 YYREEE (reference sequence). This CDR3 region has 20 residues. The CDR3, as DNA: TGTGCCAGCAGCGGCGCCGGGACAGGGGACCCGACAGCAACTAATGAAAAACTGTTTTTT. This sequence encodes CASSGAGTGDPTATNEKLFF.

This chain links TRBV5-6 with TRBJ1-2, with D possibly TRBD1 on 5 matching bases. Between the trimmed V and J ends, which lost 6 bases and 4 bases, there was a span of 10 bases. CDR1 and CDR2 from the germline V gene are SGHDT and YYEEEE. This CDR3 is built from 12 residues. In nucleotides, the CDR3 is TGTGCCAGCACCCAGACAGCCTATGGCTACACCTTC. Translated: CASTQTAYGYTF.

The chain carries TRBV5-1 and TRBJ1-2, with TRBD1 matching 7 bases. Losses at the gene ends were 4 bases for V and 3 bases for J; bases not matched to a gene: 3. The CDR3 length is 13 residues. Germline CDR1 SGHRS, CDR2 YFSETQ. The CDR3 here is CASSIGTDYGYTF. DNA of the CDR3: TGCGCCAGCAGCATCGGGACAGACTATGGCTACACCTTC.

This clone was seen more than once but under ten times. This chain connects TRBV19 to TRBJ2-7, with TRBD2 matching over 8 bases. The V and J ends lost 3 bases and 2 bases, in that order; junction bases with no gene match: 3. Germline values: CDR1 LNHDA, CDR2 SQIVND (reference sequence). This CDR3 is 14 amino acids long. The chain's CDR3 is CASSITSGTYEQYF. The CDR3 DNA sequence: TGTGCCAGTAGTATCACTAGCGGAACCTACGAGCAGTACTTC.

This clone was detected a few times. V gene TRBV7-2 combines with J gene TRBJ1-2, with TRBD1 matching over 7 bases. Trimming at V came to 5 bases and at J to 0 bases, leaving 12 bases not matched to a gene. CDR1 and CDR2 from the germline V gene are SGHTA and FQGNSA. The CDR3 loop spans 17 amino acids. CDR3: CASSVWSGQSPNYGYTF. DNA for the CDR3: TGTGCCAGCAGCGTGTGGTCGGGACAGTCTCCTAACTATGGCTACACCTTC.

This clone was found once. The V call is TRBV18, the J call TRBJ2-3; 11 nucleotides match TRBD2. With V trimmed by 0 bases and J by 6 bases, 5 bases remained unmatched. The CDR3 sequence is 16 residues long. CDR1 is KGHSH, CDR2 LQKENI, per germline. CDR3 sequence: CASSPPVSGGADTQYF. Written as DNA, the CDR3 is TGTGCCAGCTCACCACCGGTTAGCGGGGGGGCGGATACGCAGTATTTT. Using reference TRBV18 and TRBJ2-3 for the parts outside the CDR3, the full variable domain is NAGVMQNPRHLVRRRGQEARLRCSPMKGHSHVYWYRQLPEEGLKFMVYLQKENIIDESGMPKERFSAEFPKEGPSILRIQQVVRGDSAAYFCASSPPVSGGADTQYFGPGTRLTVL.